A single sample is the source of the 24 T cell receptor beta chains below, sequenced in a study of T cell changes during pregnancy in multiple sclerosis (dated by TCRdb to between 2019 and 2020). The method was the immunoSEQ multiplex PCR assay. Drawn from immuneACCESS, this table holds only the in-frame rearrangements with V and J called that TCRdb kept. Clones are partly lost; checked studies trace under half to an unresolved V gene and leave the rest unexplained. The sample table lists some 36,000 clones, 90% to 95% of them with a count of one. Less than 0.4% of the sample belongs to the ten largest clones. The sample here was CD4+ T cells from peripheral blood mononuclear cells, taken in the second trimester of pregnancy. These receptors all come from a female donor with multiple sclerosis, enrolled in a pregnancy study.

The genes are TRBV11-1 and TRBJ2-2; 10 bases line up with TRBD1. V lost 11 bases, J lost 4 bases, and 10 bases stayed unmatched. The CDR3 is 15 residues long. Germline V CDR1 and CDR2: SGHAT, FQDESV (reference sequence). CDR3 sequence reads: CASGTGAGVTGELFF. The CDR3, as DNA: TGTGCCTCCGGGACAGGGGCGGGAGTCACCGGGGAGCTGTTTTTT.

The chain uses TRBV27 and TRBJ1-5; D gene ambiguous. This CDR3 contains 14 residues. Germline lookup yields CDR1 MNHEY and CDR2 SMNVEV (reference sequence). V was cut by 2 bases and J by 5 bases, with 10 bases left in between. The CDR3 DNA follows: TGTGCCAGCAGTTTAAGCGCCGGAGATCAGCCCCAGCATTTT. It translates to CASSLSAGDQPQHF.

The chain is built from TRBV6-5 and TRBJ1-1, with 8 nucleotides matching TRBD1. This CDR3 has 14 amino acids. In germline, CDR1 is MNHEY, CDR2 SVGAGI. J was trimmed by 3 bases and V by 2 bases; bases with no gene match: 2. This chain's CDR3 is CASSYTTGDTEAFF. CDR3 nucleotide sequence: TGTGCCAGCAGTTACACGACAGGGGACACTGAAGCTTTCTTT.

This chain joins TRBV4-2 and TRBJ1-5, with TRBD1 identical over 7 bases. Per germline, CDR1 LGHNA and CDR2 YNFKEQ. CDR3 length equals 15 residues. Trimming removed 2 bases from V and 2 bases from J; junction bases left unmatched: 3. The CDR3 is CASSQNRGGNQPQHF. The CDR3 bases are TGTGCCAGCAGCCAAAACAGGGGTGGCAATCAGCCCCAGCATTTT.

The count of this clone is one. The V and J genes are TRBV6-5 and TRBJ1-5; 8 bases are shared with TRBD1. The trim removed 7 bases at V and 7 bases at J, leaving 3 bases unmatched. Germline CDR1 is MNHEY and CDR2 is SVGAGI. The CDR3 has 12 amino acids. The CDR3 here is CASTRQGQPQHF. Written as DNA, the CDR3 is TGTGCCAGCACCCGACAGGGGCAGCCCCAGCATTTT.

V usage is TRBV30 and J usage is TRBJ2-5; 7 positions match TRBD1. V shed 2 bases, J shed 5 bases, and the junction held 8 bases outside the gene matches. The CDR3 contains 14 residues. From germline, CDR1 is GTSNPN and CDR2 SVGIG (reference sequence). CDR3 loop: CAWSLKGGSETQYF. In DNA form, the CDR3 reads TGTGCCTGGAGTCTTAAAGGGGGCTCGGAGACCCAGTACTTC.

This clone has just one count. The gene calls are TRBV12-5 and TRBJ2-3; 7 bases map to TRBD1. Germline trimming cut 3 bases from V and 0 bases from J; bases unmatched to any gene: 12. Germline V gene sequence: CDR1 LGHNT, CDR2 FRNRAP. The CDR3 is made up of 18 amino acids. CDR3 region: CASGFSAFDRVSTDTQYF. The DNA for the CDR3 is TGTGCTAGTGGTTTCTCCGCTTTTGACAGGGTGAGCACAGATACGCAGTATTTT.

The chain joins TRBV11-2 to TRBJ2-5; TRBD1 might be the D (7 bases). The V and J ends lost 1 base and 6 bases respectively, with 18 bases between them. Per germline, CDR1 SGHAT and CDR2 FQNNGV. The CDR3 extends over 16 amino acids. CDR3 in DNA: TGTGCCAGCAGCTTAGGGGCAGGGGGGATTCTTAAGACCCAGTACTTC. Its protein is CASSLGAGGILKTQYF.

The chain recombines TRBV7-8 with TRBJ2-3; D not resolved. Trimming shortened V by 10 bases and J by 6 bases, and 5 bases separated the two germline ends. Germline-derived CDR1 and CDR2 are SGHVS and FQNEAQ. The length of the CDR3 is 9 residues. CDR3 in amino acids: CATGDTQYF. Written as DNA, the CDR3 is TGTGCCACCGGGGATACGCAGTATTTT.

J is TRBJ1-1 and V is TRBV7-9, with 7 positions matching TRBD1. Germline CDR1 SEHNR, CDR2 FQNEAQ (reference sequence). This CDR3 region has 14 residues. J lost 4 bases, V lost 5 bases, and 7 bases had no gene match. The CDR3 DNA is TGTGCCAGCAGCGGGCAGGGGGGTGGCACTGAAGCTTTCTTT. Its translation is CASSGQGGGTEAFF.

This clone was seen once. The CDR3 region is CASMVSDTEAFF. The CDR3 DNA follows: TGTGCCAGCATGGTGAGTGACACTGAAGCTTTCTTT. The genes are TRBV2 and TRBJ1-1, with D unclear. This CDR3 contains 12 residues. Germline V lookup: CDR1 SNHLY, CDR2 FYNNEI. The V end was cut by 7 bases, the J end by 3 bases, with 9 bases between.

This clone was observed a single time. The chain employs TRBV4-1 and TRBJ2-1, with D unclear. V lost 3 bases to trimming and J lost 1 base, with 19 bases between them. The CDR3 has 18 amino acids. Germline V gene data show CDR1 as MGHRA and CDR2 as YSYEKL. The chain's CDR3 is CASSHGGTLPPSYNEQFF. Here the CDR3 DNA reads TGCGCCAGCAGCCATGGCGGAACCCTTCCTCCTTCCTACAATGAGCAGTTCTTC.

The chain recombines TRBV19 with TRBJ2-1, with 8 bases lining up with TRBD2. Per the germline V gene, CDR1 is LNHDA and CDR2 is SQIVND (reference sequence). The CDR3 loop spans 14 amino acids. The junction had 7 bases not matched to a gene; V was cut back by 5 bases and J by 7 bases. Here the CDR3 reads CASSPQTSENEQFF. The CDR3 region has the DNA TGTGCCAGTAGTCCTCAGACTAGCGAGAATGAGCAGTTCTTC.

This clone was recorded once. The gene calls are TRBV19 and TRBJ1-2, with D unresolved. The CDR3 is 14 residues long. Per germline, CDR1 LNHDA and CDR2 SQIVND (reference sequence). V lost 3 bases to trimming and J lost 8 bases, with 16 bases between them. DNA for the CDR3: TGTGCCAGTAGTATTGTGAGCTCAGCTAGGGGCTACACCTTC. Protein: CASSIVSSARGYTF.

This CDR3 is CASSLKGDTEAFF. The CDR3, as DNA: TGCGCCAGCAGCTTGAAGGGGGACACTGAAGCTTTCTTT. The genes are TRBV5-1 and TRBJ1-1; a possible D gene is TRBD1 (6 bases). CDR3 length: 13 residues. V lost 1 base to trimming and J lost 3 bases, with 7 bases between them. The germline CDR1 and CDR2 sequences are SGHRS and YFSETQ.

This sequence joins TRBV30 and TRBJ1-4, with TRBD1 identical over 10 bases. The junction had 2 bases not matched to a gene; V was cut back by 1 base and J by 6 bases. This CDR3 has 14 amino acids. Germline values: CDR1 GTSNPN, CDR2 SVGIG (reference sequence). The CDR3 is CAWSAGTGDEKLFF. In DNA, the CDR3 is TGTGCCTGGAGTGCCGGGACAGGGGATGAAAAACTGTTTTTT.

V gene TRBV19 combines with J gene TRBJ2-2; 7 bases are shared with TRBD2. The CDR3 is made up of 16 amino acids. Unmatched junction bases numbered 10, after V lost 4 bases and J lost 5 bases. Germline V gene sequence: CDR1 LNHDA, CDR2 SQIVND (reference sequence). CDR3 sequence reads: CASSNGPSGRTGELFF. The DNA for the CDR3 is TGTGCCAGTAGTAACGGTCCTAGCGGAAGAACCGGGGAGCTGTTTTTT.

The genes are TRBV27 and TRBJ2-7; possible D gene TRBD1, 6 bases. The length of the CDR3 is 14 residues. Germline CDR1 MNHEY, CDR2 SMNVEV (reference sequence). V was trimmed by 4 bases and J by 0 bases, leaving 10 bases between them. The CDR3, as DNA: TGTGCCAGCAGTTCCAGGGGTGGCTCCTACGAGCAGTACTTC. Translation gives CASSSRGGSYEQYF.

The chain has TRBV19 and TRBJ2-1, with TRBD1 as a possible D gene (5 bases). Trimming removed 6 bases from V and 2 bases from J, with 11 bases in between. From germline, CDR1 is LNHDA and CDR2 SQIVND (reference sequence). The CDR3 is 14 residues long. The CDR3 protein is CASRIGATYNEQFF. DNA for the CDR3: TGTGCCAGTAGGATTGGGGCGACCTACAATGAGCAGTTCTTC.

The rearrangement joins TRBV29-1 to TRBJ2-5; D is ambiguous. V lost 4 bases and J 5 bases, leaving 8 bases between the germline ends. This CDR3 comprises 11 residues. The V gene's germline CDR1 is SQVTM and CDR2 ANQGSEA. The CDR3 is CSVALGETQYF. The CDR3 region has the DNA TGCAGCGTTGCACTGGGCGAGACCCAGTACTTC.

The CDR3 nucleotides are TGTGCCAGCTCAGGACGGACTGCAACTAATGAAAAACTGTTTTTT. It is translated as CASSGRTATNEKLFF. V and J are TRBV18 and TRBJ1-4; the D is unclear. The germline V gene has CDR1 KGHSH and CDR2 LQKENI. The CDR3 has 15 residues. V was trimmed by 5 bases and J by 0 bases, leaving 10 bases between them.

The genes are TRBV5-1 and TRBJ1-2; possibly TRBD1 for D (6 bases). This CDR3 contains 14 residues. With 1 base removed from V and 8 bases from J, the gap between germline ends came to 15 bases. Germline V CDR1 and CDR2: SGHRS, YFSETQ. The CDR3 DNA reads TGCGCCAGCAGCTTGAGTGCAGGGGCGGAGGGCTACACCTTC. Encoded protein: CASSLSAGAEGYTF.

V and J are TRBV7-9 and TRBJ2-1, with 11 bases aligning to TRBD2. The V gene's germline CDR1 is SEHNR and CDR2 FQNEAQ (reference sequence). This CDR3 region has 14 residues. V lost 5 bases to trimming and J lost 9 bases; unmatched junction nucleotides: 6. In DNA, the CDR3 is TGTGCCAGCAGCCCTATAGCGGGAGGGGTTGAGCAGTTCTTC. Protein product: CASSPIAGGVEQFF. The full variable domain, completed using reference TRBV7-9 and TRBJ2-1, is DTGVSQNPRHKITKRGQNVTFRCDPISEHNRLYWYRQTLGQGPEFLTYFQNEAQLEKSRLLSDRFSAERPKGSFSTLEIQRTEQGDSAMYLCASSPIAGGVEQFFGPGTRLTVL.

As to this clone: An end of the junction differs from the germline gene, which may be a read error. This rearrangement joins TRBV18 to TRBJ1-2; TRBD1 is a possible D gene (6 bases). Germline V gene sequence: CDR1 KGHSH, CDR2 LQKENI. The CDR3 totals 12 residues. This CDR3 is CASSPPLGDTYF. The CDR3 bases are TGTGCCAGCTCACCACCGTTGGGGGACACCTACTTC.